The 10 T cell receptor beta chains below come from one sample, sequenced in a study of sequential checkpoint blockade in melanoma. Treatment of the sample: randomized to nivolumab then ipilimumab (arm A) or the reverse (arm B). This table comes from immunoSEQ multiplex PCR, and its TCRdb copy is limited to in-frame clones, with some not included. Of 30,000 to 40,000 clones detected, about 88% appear once; the ten largest clones hold around 12%. The sample here was CD8+ T cells sorted from blood (inferred from file names), taken from a patient given nivolumab and ipilimumab in sequence. Receptors originate from a human donor with melanoma.

The genes are TRBV7-9 and TRBJ2-3, with D possibly matching TRBD1 (6 bases). The V gene lost 5 bases and the J gene lost 1 base, with 10 bases spanning the gap. CDR3 size: 14 residues. The germline V gene has CDR1 SEHNR and CDR2 FQNEAQ (reference sequence). The CDR3 nucleotides are TGTGCCAGCAGCAAAGAGGGGGGCACAGATACGCAGTATTTT. This sequence encodes CASSKEGGTDTQYF.

V usage is TRBV6-1 and J usage is TRBJ2-5, with 9 bases fitting TRBD1. The J call is uncertain, as TRBJ2-7 better fits the DNA end. This CDR3 comprises 13 residues. Germline loops: CDR1 MNHNS, CDR2 SASEGT. CDR3 loop: CASPGQGFVEQYF. CDR3 coding DNA: TGTGCCAGCCCGGGACAGGGCTTCGTCGAGCAGTACTTC.

The CDR3 DNA reads TGTGCCAGCAGCCGACAGGAACGCTCCTACGAGCAGTACTTC. It is translated as CASSRQERSYEQYF. The chain has TRBV25-1 and TRBJ2-7, with D possibly being TRBD1 (6 bases). From germline, CDR1 is MGHDK and CDR2 SYGVNS. This CDR3 is built from 14 residues. The V gene lost 6 bases and the J gene lost 0 bases, with 12 bases spanning the gap.

The gene calls are TRBV21-1 and TRBJ2-1; TRBD2, the table's D call, was not compared with the DNA. TRBV21-1 is a recognized pseudogene. The CDR3 extends over 17 amino acids. CDR3 nucleotide sequence: TGTGCCAGCAGCAAGGACGGGACTAGCGGGAGCTACAATGAGCAGTTCTTC. This codes for CASSKDGTSGSYNEQFF.

The chain recombines TRBV5-6 with TRBJ2-2, with TRBD2 matching over 8 bases. Trimming at V came to 2 bases and at J to 2 bases, leaving 5 bases not matched to a gene. CDR3 length: 16 residues. Germline V gene sequence: CDR1 SGHDT, CDR2 YYEEEE. In DNA form, the CDR3 reads TGTGCCAGCAGCTTAGGACTAGCTGCAAACACCGGGGAGCTGTTTTTT. As protein: CASSLGLAANTGELFF.

The chain combines TRBV4-3 with TRBJ2-1, with TRBD1 as a possible D gene (6 bases). Trimming left V 4 bases short and J 9 bases short, with 7 bases between. The CDR3 is 11 amino acids. Germline V gene lookup returns CDR1 LGHNA and CDR2 YSLEER. CDR3 DNA sequence: TGCGCCAGCAGCCTGGGGGCTGAGCAGTTCTTC. It specifies CASSLGAEQFF.

The J gene is TRBJ2-2, the V gene TRBV7-3, with unresolved D. Germline CDR1 SGHTA, CDR2 FQGTGA. This CDR3 is 12 amino acids long. The V end lost 5 bases, the J end lost 5 bases, and 6 bases lay between the germline ends. CDR3 DNA: TGTGCCAGCAGCCCAATGACCGGGGAGCTGTTTTTT. This gives the protein CASSPMTGELFF.

The rearrangement uses TRBV5-6 and TRBJ1-5; the match to TRBD1 covers 7 bases. With V trimmed by 0 bases and J by 1 base, 4 bases remained unmatched. Germline V gene data show CDR1 as SGHDT and CDR2 as YYEEEE. The CDR3 runs 16 residues. The CDR3 DNA follows: TGTGCCAGCAGCTTGGGACAGGGAATGAGCAATCAGCCCCAGCATTTT. Protein sequence: CASSLGQGMSNQPQHF.

The chain joins TRBV9 to TRBJ2-5, with 8 bases that match TRBD2. CDR1 is SGDLS, CDR2 YYNGEE, per germline. There are 15 residues in the CDR3. J lost 1 base, V lost 1 base, and 3 bases had no gene match. The CDR3 bases are TGTGCCAGCAGCGTAAATAGCGGGATCCAAGAGACCCAGTACTTC. Its protein is CASSVNSGIQETQYF.

This clone has a handful of counts. J is TRBJ1-3 and V is TRBV28; possible D gene TRBD1, 6 bases. V was pared by 7 bases and J by 0 bases, with 19 bases between. Per the germline V gene, CDR1 is MDHEN and CDR2 is SYDVKM. This CDR3 spans 17 amino acids. CDR3 protein: CASTRRGPDSSGNTIYF. The CDR3 region has the DNA TGTGCCAGCACCCGAAGGGGACCGGACAGCTCTGGAAACACCATATATTTT.